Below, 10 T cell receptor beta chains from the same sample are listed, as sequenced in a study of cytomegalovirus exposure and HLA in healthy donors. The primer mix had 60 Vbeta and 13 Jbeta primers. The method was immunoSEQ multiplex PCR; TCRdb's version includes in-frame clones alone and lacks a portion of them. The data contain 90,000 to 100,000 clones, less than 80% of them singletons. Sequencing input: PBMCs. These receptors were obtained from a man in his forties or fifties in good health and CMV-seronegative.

The CDR3 bases are TGCAGCGTTGAAGAGACTAGCGGGACAGTAACCGGGGAGCTGTTTTTT. As protein: CSVEETSGTVTGELFF. The chain carries TRBV29-1 and TRBJ2-2; the match to TRBD2 covers 11 bases. Trimming took 0 bases from V and 5 from J; bases not matched to a gene: 5. The CDR3 has 16 residues. Per the germline V gene, CDR1 is SQVTM and CDR2 is ANQGSEA.

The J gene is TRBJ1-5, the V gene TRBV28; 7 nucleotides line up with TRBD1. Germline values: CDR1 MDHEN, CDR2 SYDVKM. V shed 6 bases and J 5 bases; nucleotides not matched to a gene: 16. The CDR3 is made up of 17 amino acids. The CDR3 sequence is CASRLGTGVRWDQPQHF. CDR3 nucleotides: TGTGCCAGCAGACTAGGCACAGGGGTAAGATGGGATCAGCCCCAGCATTTT.

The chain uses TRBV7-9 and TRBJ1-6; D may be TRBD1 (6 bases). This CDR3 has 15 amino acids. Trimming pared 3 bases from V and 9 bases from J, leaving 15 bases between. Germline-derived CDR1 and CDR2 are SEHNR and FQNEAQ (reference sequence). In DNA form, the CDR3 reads TGTGCCAGCAGCTTTTGGGACAACCGAGGTTCACCCCTCCACTTT. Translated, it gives CASSFWDNRGSPLHF.

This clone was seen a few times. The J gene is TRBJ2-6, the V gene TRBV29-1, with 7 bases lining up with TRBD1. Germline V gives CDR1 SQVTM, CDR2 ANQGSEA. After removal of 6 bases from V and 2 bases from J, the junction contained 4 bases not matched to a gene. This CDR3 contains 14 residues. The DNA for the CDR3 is TGCAGCGTGGGTGACAGGGCTGGGGCCAACGTCCTGACTTTC. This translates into CSVGDRAGANVLTF. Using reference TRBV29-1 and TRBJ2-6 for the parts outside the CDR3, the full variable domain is SAVISQKPSRDICQRGTSLTIQCQVDSQVTMMFWYRQQPGQSLTLIATANQGSEATYESGFVIDKFPISRPNLTFSTLTVSNMSPEDSSIYLCSVGDRAGANVLTFGAGSRLTVL.

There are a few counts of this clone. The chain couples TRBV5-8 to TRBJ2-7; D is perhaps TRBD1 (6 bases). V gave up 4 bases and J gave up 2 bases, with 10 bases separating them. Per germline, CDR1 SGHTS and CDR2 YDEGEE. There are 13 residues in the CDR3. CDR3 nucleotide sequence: TGTGCCAGCAGCGGGACATCACCCTACGAGCAGTACTTC. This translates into CASSGTSPYEQYF.

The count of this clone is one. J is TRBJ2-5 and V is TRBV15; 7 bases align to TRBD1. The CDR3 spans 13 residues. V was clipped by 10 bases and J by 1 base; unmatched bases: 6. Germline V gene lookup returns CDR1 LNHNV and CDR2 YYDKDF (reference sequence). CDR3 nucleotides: TGTGCCAGCCGGGACAGCCCCCAAGAGACCCAGTACTTC. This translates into CASRDSPQETQYF.

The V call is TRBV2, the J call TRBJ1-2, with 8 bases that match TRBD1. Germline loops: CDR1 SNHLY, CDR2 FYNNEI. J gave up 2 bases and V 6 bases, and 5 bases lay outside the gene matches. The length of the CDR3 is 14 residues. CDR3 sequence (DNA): TGTGCCAGCAGCGTCGGGACAGGAAACTATGGCTACACCTTC. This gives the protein CASSVGTGNYGYTF.

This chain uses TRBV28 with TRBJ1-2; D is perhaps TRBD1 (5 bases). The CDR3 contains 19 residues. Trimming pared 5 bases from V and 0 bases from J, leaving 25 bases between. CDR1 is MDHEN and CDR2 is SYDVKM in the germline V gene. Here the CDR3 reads CASSRPGDSYSQANYGYTF. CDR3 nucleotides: TGTGCCAGCAGTCGACCCGGTGACAGCTACTCACAAGCTAACTATGGCTACACCTTC.

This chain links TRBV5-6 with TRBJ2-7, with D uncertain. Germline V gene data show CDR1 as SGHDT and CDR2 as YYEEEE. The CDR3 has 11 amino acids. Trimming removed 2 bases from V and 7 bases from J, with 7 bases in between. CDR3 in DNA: TGTGCCAGCAGCTTTAGTGAGGAGCAGTACTTC. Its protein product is CASSFSEEQYF.

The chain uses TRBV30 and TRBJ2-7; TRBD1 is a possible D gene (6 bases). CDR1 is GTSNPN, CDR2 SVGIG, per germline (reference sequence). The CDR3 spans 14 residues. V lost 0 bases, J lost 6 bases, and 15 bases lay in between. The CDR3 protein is CAWSVLGGLGEQYF. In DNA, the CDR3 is TGTGCCTGGAGTGTACTAGGGGGTCTCGGCGAGCAGTACTTC.